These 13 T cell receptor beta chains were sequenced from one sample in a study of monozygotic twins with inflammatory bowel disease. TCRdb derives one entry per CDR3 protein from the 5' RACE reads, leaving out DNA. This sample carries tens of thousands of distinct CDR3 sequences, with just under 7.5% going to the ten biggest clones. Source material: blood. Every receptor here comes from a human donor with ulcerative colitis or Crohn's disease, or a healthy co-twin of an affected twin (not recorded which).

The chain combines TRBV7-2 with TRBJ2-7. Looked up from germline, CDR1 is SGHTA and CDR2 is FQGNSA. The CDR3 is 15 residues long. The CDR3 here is CASSPTVGTSWEQYF.

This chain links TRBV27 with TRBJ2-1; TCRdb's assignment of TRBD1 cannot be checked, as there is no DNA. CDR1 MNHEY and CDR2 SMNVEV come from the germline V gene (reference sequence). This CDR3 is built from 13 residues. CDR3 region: CASRHDRGNEQFF.

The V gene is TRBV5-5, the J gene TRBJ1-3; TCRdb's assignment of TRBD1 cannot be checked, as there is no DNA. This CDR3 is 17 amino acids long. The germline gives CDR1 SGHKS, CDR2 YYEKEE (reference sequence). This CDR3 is CASSFPDGTISGNTIYF.

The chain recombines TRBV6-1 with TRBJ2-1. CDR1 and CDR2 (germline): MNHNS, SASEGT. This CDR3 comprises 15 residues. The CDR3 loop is CASRPDVKQNNEQFF.

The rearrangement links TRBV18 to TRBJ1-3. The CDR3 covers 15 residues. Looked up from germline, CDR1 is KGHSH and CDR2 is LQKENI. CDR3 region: CASSPQGVTGNTIYF.

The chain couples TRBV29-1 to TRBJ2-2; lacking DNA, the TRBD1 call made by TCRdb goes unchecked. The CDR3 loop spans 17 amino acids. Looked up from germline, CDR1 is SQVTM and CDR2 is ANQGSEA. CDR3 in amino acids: CSVYRLQGTGSAGELFF.

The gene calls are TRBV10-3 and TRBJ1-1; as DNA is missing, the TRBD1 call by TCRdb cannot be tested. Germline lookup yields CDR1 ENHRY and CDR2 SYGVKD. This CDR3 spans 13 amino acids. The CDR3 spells CATAGTGEAEAFF.

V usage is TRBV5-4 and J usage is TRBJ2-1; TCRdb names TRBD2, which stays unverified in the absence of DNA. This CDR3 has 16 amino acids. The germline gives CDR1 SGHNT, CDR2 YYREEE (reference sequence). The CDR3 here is CASSLGGPQQGNEQFF. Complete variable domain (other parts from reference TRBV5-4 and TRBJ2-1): ETGVTQSPTHLIKTRGQQVTLRCSSQSGHNTVSWYQQALGQGPQFIFQYYREEENGRGNFPPRFSGLQFPNYSSELNVNALELDDSALYLCASSLGGPQQGNEQFFGPGTRLTVL.

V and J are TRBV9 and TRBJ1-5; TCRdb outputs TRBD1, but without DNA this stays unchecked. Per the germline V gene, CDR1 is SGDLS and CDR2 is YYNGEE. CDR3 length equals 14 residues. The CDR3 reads CASSEQGTHQPQHF.

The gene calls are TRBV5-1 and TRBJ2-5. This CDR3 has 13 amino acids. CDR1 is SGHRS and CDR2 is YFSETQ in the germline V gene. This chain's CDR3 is CASSLDPAGTQYF.

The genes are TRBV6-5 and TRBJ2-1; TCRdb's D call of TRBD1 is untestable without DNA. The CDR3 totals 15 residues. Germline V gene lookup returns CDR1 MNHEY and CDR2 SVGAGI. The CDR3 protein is CASSYSDRKYNEQFF.

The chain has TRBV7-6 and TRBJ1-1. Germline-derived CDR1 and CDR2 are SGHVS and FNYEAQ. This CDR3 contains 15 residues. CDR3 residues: CASSLTGQEGTEAFF.

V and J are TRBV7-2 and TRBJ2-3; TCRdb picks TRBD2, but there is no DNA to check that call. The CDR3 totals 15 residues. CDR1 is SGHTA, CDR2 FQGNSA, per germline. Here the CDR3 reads CASSLEAGDTDTQYF.